Following are 5 T cell receptor beta chains from one sample sequenced in a study of shared T cell receptors in the human thymus. Clones were read by immunoSEQ multiplex PCR, and TCRdb kept only the in-frame ones, dropping some. The sample carries approximately 400,000 clones, 95% recorded once. The sequenced material came from thymocytes. The receptors stem from a human donor.

The chain combines TRBV21-1 with TRBJ1-4; the table's TRBD1 call for D was not verified on the DNA. TRBV21-1 is shown as a pseudogene. The CDR3 totals 17 residues. CDR3 loop: CASILRGRGGTREKLFF. The CDR3 region has the DNA TGTGCCAGCATCCTCAGGGGGCGCGGGGGAACGCGGGAAAAACTGTTTTTT.

This clone was seen a few times. The J gene is TRBJ1-3, the V gene TRBV5-5, with D possibly being TRBD1 (5 bases). Per germline, CDR1 SGHKS and CDR2 YYEKEE (reference sequence). V lost 4 bases, J lost 7 bases, and 15 bases lay in between. The CDR3 loop spans 14 amino acids. The CDR3 spells CASSRGGSLNTIYF. CDR3 sequence (DNA): TGTGCCAGCAGCCGGGGCGGCAGTCTGAACACCATATATTTT.

The chain recombines TRBV13 with TRBJ2-3; D call uncertain. The V and J ends lost 5 bases and 0 bases respectively, with 9 bases between them. This CDR3 region has 14 residues. Per germline, CDR1 PRHDT and CDR2 FYEKMQ (reference sequence). CDR3 loop: CASSPQTSTDTQYF. In DNA form, the CDR3 reads TGTGCCAGCAGCCCCCAAACTAGCACAGATACGCAGTATTTT.

V gene TRBV28 combines with J gene TRBJ2-7; TRBD2 matches at 10 bases. The CDR3 sequence is 14 residues long. V trimming: 3 bases; J trimming: 4 bases; junction bases outside the gene matches: 3. Looked up from germline, CDR1 is MDHEN and CDR2 is SYDVKM. The CDR3 here is CASSFGSGRYEQYF. CDR3 nucleotide sequence: TGTGCCAGCAGTTTTGGTAGCGGGAGGTACGAGCAGTACTTC.

The chain links TRBV9 to TRBJ1-3; 8 bases align to TRBD1. This CDR3 spans 18 amino acids. Looked up from germline, CDR1 is SGDLS and CDR2 is YYNGEE. V lost 4 bases, J lost 1 base, and 13 bases stayed unmatched. The DNA for the CDR3 is TGTGCCAGCAGCACAATAAGCCGGGACAGGCTTTCTGGAAACACCATATATTTT. Its translation: CASSTISRDRLSGNTIYF.